Listed below are T cell receptor beta chains from one sample, sequenced in a study of metastatic and nonmetastatic thyroid tumors. TCRdb re-called the PCR reads via MiXCR. Of 20,000 or so clones in the sample, 35% to 40% were seen once. What was sequenced was tumor tissue. These receptors all come from a female donor with papillary thyroid cancer or a benign thyroid nodule (not recorded which). Some clones in this sample may be carry-over from other donors' samples. Both conserved end residues are trimmed from each CDR3. Size is omitted from some rows. Given values are once, few, many or a class for expanded clones.

>TRBV11-2|TRBJ1-1|NA
ASSPQGMNTEAF
>TRBV20-1|TRBJ1-2|NA
SARTRSNPNGYT
>TRBV19|TRBJ2-2|few
ASSMGRANTGELF
>TRBV3-1|TRBJ2-5|NA
ASSQASGRALETQY
>TRBV6-2/TRBV6-3|TRBJ2-7|NA
ASSTGTSGSYEQY
>TRBV19|TRBJ2-2|few
ASNTGYFTGELF
>TRBV19|TRBJ2-1|few
ASTGGAGGEQF
>TRBV5-1|TRBJ1-2|NA
ASSSDLYGYT
>TRBV4-1|TRBJ2-1|NA
ASSRSFSGSGNEQF
>TRBV12-3/TRBV12-4|TRBJ2-1|NA
ASKPGPAPYNEQF
>TRBV11-2|TRBJ2-7|NA
ASSLAGDRYEQY
>TRBV6-1|TRBJ2-2|NA
ASSELAGGTGELF
>TRBV30|TRBJ1-6|NA
AWTPDGSSYNSPLH
>TRBV12-3/TRBV12-4|TRBJ2-7|NA
ASSLNSRYQY
>TRBV5-1|TRBJ1-1|once
ASSLGRRMNTEAF
>TRBV19|TRBJ1-2|few
ASHDSGTLGYT
>TRBV6-1|TRBJ2-2|few
ASIRMGEGVGTGELF
>TRBV11-2|TRBJ2-1|few
ASSPRGSSGGDEQF
>TRBV4-1|TRBJ1-4|NA
ASSQVAGRMAKYEKLF
>TRBV20-1|TRBJ2-1|NA
SARFPGNEQF
>TRBV3-1|TRBJ1-2|NA
ASSQDRGQGTYGYT
>TRBV15|TRBJ2-2|NA
ATSRDKGTANTGELF
>TRBV2|TRBJ1-2|NA
ASSDGTGYGYT
>TRBV5-1|TRBJ2-7|NA
ASKPGEGRNEQY
>TRBV19|TRBJ2-7|few
ASSAGGAANEQY
>TRBV28|TRBJ2-2|NA
ASRLQDNTGELF
>TRBV2|TRBJ2-2|few
ASSWTSSNTGELF
>TRBV4-2|TRBJ2-3|NA
ASSPHRDYAQY
>TRBV12-3/TRBV12-4|TRBJ1-2|few
ASRDRVKGGYT
>TRBV2|TRBJ1-1|few
ASSVGGNTEAF